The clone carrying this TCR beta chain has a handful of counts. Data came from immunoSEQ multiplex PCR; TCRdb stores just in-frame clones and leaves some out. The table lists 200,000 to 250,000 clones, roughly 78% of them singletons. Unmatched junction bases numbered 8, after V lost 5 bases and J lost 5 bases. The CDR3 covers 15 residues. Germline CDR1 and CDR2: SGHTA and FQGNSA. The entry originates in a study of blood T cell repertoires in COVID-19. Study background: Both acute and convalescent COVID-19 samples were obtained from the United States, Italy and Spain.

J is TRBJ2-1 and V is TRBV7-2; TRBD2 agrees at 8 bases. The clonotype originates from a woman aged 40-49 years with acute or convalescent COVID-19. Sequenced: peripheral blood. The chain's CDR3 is CASSPREGPNNEQFF. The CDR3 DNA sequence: TGTGCCAGCAGCCCTCGGGAGGGCCCTAACAATGAGCAGTTCTTC. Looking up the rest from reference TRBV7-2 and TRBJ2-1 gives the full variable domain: GAGVSQSPSNKVTEKGKDVELRCDPISGHTALYWYRQSLGQGLEFLIYFQGNSAPDKSGLPSDRFSAERTGGSVSTLTIQRTQQEDSAVYLCASSPREGPNNEQFFGPGTRLTVL.